The clone carrying this T cell receptor beta chain was recorded many times. Its antigen remains unknown. The data stem from a study of T-cell memory formation after mild COVID-19. TCRdb re-called the 5' RACE reads through MiXCR, storing one row per CDR3 protein. The sample gives some 120,000 distinct CDR3 sequences, roughly 6.2% of which show up once; over 2% is in the top ten. The study's findings and limits: Chiefly within CM and EM were the contracting CD4+ clones; CD8+ ones were within EMRA.

The V gene's germline CDR1 is SEHNR and CDR2 FQNEAQ (reference sequence). V lost 2 bases to trimming and J lost 7 bases; unmatched junction nucleotides: 9. There are 16 residues in the CDR3. The chain couples TRBV7-9 to TRBJ2-1; 9 positions match TRBD1. Sequencing was done on a sample of PBMCs or a T cell subset sorted from them (not recorded which). The TCR originated in an adult woman who had mild COVID-19 (a few samples of this study predate the infection). Cell type and time point are not known. CDR3 DNA sequence: TGTGCCAGCAGCTTAAGGAAGGGACAGGGAGGAAATGAGCAGTTCTTC. It is translated as CASSLRKGQGGNEQFF.